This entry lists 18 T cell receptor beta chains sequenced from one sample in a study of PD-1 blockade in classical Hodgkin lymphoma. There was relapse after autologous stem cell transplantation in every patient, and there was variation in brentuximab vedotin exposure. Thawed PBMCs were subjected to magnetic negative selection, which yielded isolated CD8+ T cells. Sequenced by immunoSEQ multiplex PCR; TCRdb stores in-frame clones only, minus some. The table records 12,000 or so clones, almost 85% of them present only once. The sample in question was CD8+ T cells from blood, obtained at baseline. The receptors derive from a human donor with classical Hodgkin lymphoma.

CDR3 loop: CASSLGTRGHLFGYTF. CDR3 in DNA: TGTGCCAGCAGCTTAGGGACGCGGGGGCATCTGTTCGGCTACACCTTC. This rearrangement joins TRBV13 to TRBJ1-2, with D perhaps matching TRBD1 (6 bases). With 0 bases removed from V and 8 bases from J, the gap between germline ends came to 19 bases. This CDR3 contains 16 residues. Germline V lookup: CDR1 PRHDT, CDR2 FYEKMQ (reference sequence). The whole variable domain, remainder taken from reference TRBV13 and TRBJ1-2, is AAGVIQSPRHLIKEKRETATLKCYPIPRHDTVYWYQQGPGQDPQFLISFYEKMQSDKGSIPDRFSAQQFSDYHSELNMSSLELGDSALYFCASSLGTRGHLFGYTFGSGTRLTVV.

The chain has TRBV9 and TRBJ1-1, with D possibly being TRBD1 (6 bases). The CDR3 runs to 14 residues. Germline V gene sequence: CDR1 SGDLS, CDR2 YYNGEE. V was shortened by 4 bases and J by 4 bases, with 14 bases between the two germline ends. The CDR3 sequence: CASSMHGGPTEAFF. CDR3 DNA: TGTGCCAGCAGCATGCATGGGGGCCCCACTGAAGCTTTCTTT.

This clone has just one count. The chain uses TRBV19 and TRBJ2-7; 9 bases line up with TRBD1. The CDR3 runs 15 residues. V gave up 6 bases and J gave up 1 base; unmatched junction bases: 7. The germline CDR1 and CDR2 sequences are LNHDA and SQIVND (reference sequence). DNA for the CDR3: TGTGCCAGTAGCCCGGGACAGGGCCTATCCTACGAGCAGTACTTC. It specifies CASSPGQGLSYEQYF. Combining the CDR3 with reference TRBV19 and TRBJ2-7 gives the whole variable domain DGGITQSPKYLFRKEGQNVTLSCEQNLNHDAMYWYRQDPGQGLRLIYYSQIVNDFQKGDIAEGYSVSREKKESFPLTVTSAQKNPTAFYLCASSPGQGLSYEQYFGPGTRLTVT.

The CDR3 DNA follows: TGTGCGACCCACGGCAGGAAATTTAGAGATACGCAGTATTTT. It specifies CATHGRKFRDTQYF. The chain carries TRBV6-1 and TRBJ2-3; D gene ambiguous. This CDR3 has 14 residues. From germline, CDR1 is MNHNS and CDR2 SASEGT.

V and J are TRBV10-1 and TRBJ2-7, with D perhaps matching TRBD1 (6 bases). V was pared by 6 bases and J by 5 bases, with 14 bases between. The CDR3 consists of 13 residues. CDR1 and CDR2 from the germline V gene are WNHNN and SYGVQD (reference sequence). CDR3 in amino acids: CASSPTGFDEQYF. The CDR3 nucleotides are TGCGCCAGCAGCCCTACAGGGTTCGACGAGCAGTACTTC.

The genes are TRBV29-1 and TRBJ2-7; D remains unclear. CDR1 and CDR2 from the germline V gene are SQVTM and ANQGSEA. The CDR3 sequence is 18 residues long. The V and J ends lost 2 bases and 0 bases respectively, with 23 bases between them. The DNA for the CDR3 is TGCAGCGTTGAAAAAGTTAGTAATAGCCAACTGAACTCCTACGAGCAGTACTTC. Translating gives CSVEKVSNSQLNSYEQYF.

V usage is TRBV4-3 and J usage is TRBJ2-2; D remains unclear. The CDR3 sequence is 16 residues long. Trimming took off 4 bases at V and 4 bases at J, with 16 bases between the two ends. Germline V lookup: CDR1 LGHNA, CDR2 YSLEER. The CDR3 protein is CASSPHSLSGTGELFF. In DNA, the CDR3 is TGCGCCAGCAGCCCCCACTCGCTCTCAGGCACCGGGGAGCTGTTTTTT.

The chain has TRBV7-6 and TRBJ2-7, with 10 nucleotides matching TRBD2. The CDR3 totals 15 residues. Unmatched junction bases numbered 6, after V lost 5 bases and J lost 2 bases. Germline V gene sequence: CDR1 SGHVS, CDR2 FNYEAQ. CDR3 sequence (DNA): TGTGCCAGCAGCCGATGGACTAGCGGTACCTACGAGCAGTACTTC. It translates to CASSRWTSGTYEQYF.

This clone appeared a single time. CDR3 sequence: CASSLAPSGDQYF. The CDR3 nucleotides read TGTGCCAGCAGCTTAGCACCGTCGGGGGACCAGTACTTC. This chain joins TRBV7-6 and TRBJ2-5; TRBD2 might be the D (6 bases). V lost 0 bases and J lost 10, with 12 bases in between. The CDR3 is 13 amino acids. CDR1 and CDR2 (germline): SGHVS, FNYEAQ.

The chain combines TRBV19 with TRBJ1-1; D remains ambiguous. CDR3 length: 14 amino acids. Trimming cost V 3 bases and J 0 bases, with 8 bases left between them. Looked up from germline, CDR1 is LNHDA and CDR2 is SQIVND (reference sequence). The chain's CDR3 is CASSIGQVNTEAFF. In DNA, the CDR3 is TGTGCCAGTAGTATTGGGCAGGTGAACACTGAAGCTTTCTTT.

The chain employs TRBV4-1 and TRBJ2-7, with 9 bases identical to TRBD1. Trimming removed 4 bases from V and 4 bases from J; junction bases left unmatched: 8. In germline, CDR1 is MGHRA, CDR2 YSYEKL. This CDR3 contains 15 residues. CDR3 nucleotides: TGCGCCAGCAGCCCCGGGGACAGGGATGGTTACGAGCAGTACTTC. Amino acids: CASSPGDRDGYEQYF.

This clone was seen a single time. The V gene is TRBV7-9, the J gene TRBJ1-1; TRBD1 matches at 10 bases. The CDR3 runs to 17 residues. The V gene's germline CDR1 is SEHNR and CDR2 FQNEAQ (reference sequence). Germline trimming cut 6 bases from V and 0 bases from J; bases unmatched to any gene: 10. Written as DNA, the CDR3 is TGTGCCAGCAGACAACCGGGACAGGGGCCCTTGAACACTGAAGCTTTCTTT. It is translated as CASRQPGQGPLNTEAFF.

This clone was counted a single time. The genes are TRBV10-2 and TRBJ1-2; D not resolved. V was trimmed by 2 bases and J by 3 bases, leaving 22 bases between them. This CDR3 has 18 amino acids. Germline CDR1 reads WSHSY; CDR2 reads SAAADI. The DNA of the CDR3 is TGCGCCAGCAGTGAGATGGAGCGGGTGAAGGGCTCCCACTATGGCTACACCTTC. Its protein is CASSEMERVKGSHYGYTF.

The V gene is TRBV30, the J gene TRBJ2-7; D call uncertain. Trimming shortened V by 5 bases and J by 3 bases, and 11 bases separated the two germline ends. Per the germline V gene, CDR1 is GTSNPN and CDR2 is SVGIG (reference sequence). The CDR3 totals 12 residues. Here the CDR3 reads CAWGRFNYEQYF. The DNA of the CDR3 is TGTGCCTGGGGCAGATTTAACTACGAGCAGTACTTC.

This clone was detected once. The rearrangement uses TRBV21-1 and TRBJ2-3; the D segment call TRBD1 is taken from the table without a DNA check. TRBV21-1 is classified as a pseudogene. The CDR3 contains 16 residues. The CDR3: CASSKWWQGRTDTQYF. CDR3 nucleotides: TGTGCCAGCAGCAAATGGTGGCAGGGCCGCACAGATACGCAGTATTTT.

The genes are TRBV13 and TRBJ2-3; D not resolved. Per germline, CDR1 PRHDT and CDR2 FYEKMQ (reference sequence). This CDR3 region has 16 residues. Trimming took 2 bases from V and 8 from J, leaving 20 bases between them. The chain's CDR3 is CASSLKLAIGWGTQYF. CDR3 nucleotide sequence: TGTGCCAGCAGCTTAAAATTAGCTATCGGGTGGGGTACGCAGTATTTT. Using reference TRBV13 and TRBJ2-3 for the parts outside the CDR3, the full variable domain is AAGVIQSPRHLIKEKRETATLKCYPIPRHDTVYWYQQGPGQDPQFLISFYEKMQSDKGSIPDRFSAQQFSDYHSELNMSSLELGDSALYFCASSLKLAIGWGTQYFGPGTRLTVL.

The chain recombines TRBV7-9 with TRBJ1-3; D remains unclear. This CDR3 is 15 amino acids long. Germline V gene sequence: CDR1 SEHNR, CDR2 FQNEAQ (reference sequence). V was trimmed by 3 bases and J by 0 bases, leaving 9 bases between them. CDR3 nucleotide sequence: TGTGCCAGCAGCTTCGGCAGCGACTCTGGAAACACCATATATTTT. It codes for CASSFGSDSGNTIYF.

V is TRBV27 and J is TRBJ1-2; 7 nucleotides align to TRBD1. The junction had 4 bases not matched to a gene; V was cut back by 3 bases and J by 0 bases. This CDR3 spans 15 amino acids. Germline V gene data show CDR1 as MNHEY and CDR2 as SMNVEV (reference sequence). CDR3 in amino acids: CASSFRTGTNYGYTF. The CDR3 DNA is TGTGCCAGCAGTTTTAGGACAGGCACTAACTATGGCTACACCTTC.